This T cell receptor (beta chain) was identified in a study of T cell responses to AZD1222 COVID-19 vaccine. General study points: Seropositivity was recorded at baseline in only a handful of AZD1222 recipients. Females outnumbered males among donors, who were mostly white British; clonal diversity was possibly underestimated. Spike-specific TCR breadth and depth grew following two AZD1222 doses.

The assay was immunoSEQ multiplex PCR, and TCRdb's table has in-frame clones only and misses some. There are about 150,000 clones in the sample; over 90% occur only once, and around 5% lies in the top ten. Germline CDR1 and CDR2: MNHEY and SVGAGI. The CDR3 totals 13 residues. V shed 5 bases and J shed 5 bases, with 10 bases lying between them. As for this clone: Its antigen is undetermined.

The receptor comes from an adult in good health. The sample consisted of peripheral blood, taken on day 0 of AZD1222 vaccination. V is TRBV6-5 and J is TRBJ1-5, with D possibly matching TRBD1 (6 bases). CDR3 amino acids: CASSPEGDQPQHF. CDR3 nucleotides: TGTGCCAGCAGTCCGGAGGGGGATCAGCCCCAGCATTTT.